Presented here are 23 T cell receptor beta chains from one specimen sequenced in a study of blood T cell repertoires in COVID-19. Produced via immunoSEQ multiplex PCR; TCRdb's table is partial and in-frame only. The sample shows approximately 64,000 clones, more than 65% of them seen only once. Sequences were obtained from peripheral blood. The receptors derive from a woman in her seventies with acute or convalescent COVID-19.

This chain joins TRBV6-6 and TRBJ2-1; 7 bases fit TRBD2. V shed 8 bases, J shed 0 bases, and the junction held 7 bases outside the gene matches. Germline V lookup: CDR1 MNHNY, CDR2 SVGAGI (reference sequence). CDR3 length: 15 residues. The CDR3 region is CASSSGGSSYNEQFF. The CDR3, as DNA: TGTGCCAGCTCTTCCGGCGGGAGCTCCTACAATGAGCAGTTCTTC.

This chain uses TRBV27 with TRBJ2-7; TRBD2 aligns across 8 bases. V was pared by 5 bases and J by 2 bases, with 8 bases of the junction left unmatched. CDR1 and CDR2 from the germline V gene are MNHEY and SMNVEV (reference sequence). The CDR3 totals 15 residues. The CDR3 coding sequence is TGTGCCAGCAGTCCGGTAGCGGGACTCACCTACGAGCAGTACTTC. Amino acids: CASSPVAGLTYEQYF.

This clone turned up a few times. V gene TRBV6-5 combines with J gene TRBJ1-6; no reliable D call. Germline CDR1 is MNHEY and CDR2 is SVGAGI. The length of the CDR3 is 11 residues. V was shortened by 10 bases and J by 10 bases, with 11 bases between the two germline ends. The CDR3 sequence is CATSAGSPLHF. CDR3 nucleotides: TGTGCCACTTCTGCGGGCTCACCCCTCCACTTT.

As for this clone: Other DNA sequences in the same sample also yield this CDR3. The genes are TRBV18 and TRBJ2-5, with D possibly matching TRBD2 (5 bases). V was clipped by 2 bases and J by 3 bases, with 7 bases between them. This CDR3 has 13 amino acids. Germline values: CDR1 KGHSH, CDR2 LQKENI. The CDR3 reads CASSPSGEETQYF. The CDR3 nucleotides read TGTGCCAGCTCACCATCCGGGGAAGAGACCCAGTACTTC.

The V and J genes are TRBV7-2 and TRBJ2-7; TRBD1 agrees at 8 bases. V lost 4 bases to trimming and J lost 1 base; unmatched junction nucleotides: 3. The CDR3 runs 14 residues. CDR1 is SGHTA, CDR2 FQGNSA, per germline. The CDR3 is CASSSGQASYEQYF. CDR3 nucleotides: TGTGCCAGCAGCTCGGGACAGGCATCCTACGAGCAGTACTTC.

The chain combines TRBV7-9 with TRBJ2-1; possible D gene TRBD2, 6 bases. The CDR3 is 14 residues long. The V gene's germline CDR1 is SEHNR and CDR2 FQNEAQ (reference sequence). V was trimmed by 3 bases and J by 6 bases, leaving 12 bases between them. The CDR3 loop reads CASSLHGGINEQFF. The CDR3 coding sequence is TGTGCCAGCAGCTTGCATGGGGGGATCAATGAGCAGTTCTTC.

The table lists this clone with a few counts. CDR3 in amino acids: CAWSVLGQGRQPQHF. CDR3 nucleotide sequence: TGTGCCTGGAGTGTACTGGGACAGGGGCGACAGCCCCAGCATTTT. V is TRBV30 and J is TRBJ1-5; 10 nucleotides align to TRBD1. Germline trimming cut 0 bases from V and 7 bases from J; bases unmatched to any gene: 6. CDR1 GTSNPN and CDR2 SVGIG come from the germline V gene (reference sequence). This CDR3 spans 15 amino acids.

The V and J genes are TRBV7-2 and TRBJ2-7, with 8 bases matching TRBD2. Germline V gives CDR1 SGHTA, CDR2 FQGNSA. The CDR3 runs 15 residues. J was trimmed by 3 bases and V by 2 bases; bases with no gene match: 6. Here the CDR3 reads CASSLSGGDHYEQYF. The DNA of the CDR3 is TGTGCCAGCAGCTTATCGGGAGGGGATCACTACGAGCAGTACTTC.

V and J are TRBV7-2 and TRBJ2-7; 11 nucleotides match TRBD2. Germline V lookup: CDR1 SGHTA, CDR2 FQGNSA. The junction had 4 bases not matched to a gene; V was cut back by 0 bases and J by 6 bases. This CDR3 has 15 amino acids. For the CDR3, the DNA is TGTGCCAGCAGCTTAGCTAGCGGGAGGGTCAGCGAGCAGTACTTC. The encoded protein is CASSLASGRVSEQYF.

The V gene is TRBV7-2, the J gene TRBJ2-5, with D maybe TRBD2 (5 bases). CDR3 length: 15 amino acids. The germline CDR1 and CDR2 sequences are SGHTA and FQGNSA. Trimming stripped 1 base from V and 4 bases from J, with 13 bases between. The CDR3 sequence is CASSLDRGLGETQYF. Here the CDR3 DNA reads TGTGCCAGCAGCTTAGATCGGGGTTTAGGAGAGACCCAGTACTTC.

The chain recombines TRBV7-2 with TRBJ2-1, with D possibly being TRBD2 (6 bases). V was clipped by 2 bases and J by 0 bases, with 11 bases between them. The CDR3 length is 16 residues. CDR1 and CDR2 from the germline V gene are SGHTA and FQGNSA. The CDR3 is CASSLFGRYSYNEQFF. For the CDR3, the DNA is TGTGCCAGCAGCTTATTTGGGAGGTACTCCTACAATGAGCAGTTCTTC.

This chain joins TRBV3-1 (or the pseudogene TRBV3-2) and TRBJ2-7; TRBD2 matches 8 bases. The CDR3 runs 14 residues. CDR1 LGHDT and CDR2 YNNKEL come from the germline V gene (reference sequence). The J segment lost 6 bases and the V segment lost 1 base, leaving 5 bases of the junction unmatched. CDR3 protein: CASSQAGGRREQYF. CDR3 DNA: TGTGCCAGCAGCCAAGCGGGAGGGCGACGCGAGCAGTACTTC.

A single count supports this clone. V gene TRBV6-4 combines with J gene TRBJ2-1, with TRBD2 matching 12 bases. The CDR3 has 17 residues. The germline V gene encodes CDR1 MRHNA and CDR2 SNTAGT. V dropped 4 bases and J dropped 1; count of bases not matched to a gene: 5. The CDR3 here is CASSATSGRGSYNEQFF. CDR3 nucleotide sequence: TGTGCCAGCAGTGCGACTAGCGGGAGAGGTTCCTACAATGAGCAGTTCTTC.

The chain is built from TRBV7-2 and TRBJ2-4; D gene unclear. The germline V gene encodes CDR1 SGHTA and CDR2 FQGNSA. Trimming took off 4 bases at V and 1 base at J, with 11 bases between the two ends. This CDR3 contains 15 residues. As DNA, the CDR3 is TGTGCCAGCAGCTCTCAGGCTGTGGCCAAAAACATTCAGTACTTC. Translated, it gives CASSSQAVAKNIQYF.

J is TRBJ1-3 and V is TRBV7-8; TRBD1 aligns across 9 bases. From germline, CDR1 is SGHVS and CDR2 FQNEAQ. This CDR3 has 14 residues. V was clipped by 3 bases and J by 5 bases; unmatched bases: 2. The CDR3 DNA reads as TGTGCCAGCAGCTTTGGACAGGGGAGAAACACCATATATTTT. Translating gives CASSFGQGRNTIYF.

This clone is a singleton in its sample. This chain uses TRBV6-2 or TRBV6-3 with TRBJ2-3; TRBD1 matches at 8 bases. This CDR3 contains 16 residues. V trimming: 2 bases; J trimming: 4 bases; junction bases outside the gene matches: 8. The germline CDR1 and CDR2 sequences are MNHEY and SVGEGT. In nucleotides, the CDR3 is TGTGCCAGCAGTTACAGCAGACAGGGGAAGTCAGATACGCAGTATTTT. The encoded protein is CASSYSRQGKSDTQYF.

The chain couples TRBV5-8 to TRBJ1-2; D is undetermined. CDR3 length: 14 amino acids. V lost 3 bases, J lost 4 bases, and 13 bases lay in between. Germline V lookup: CDR1 SGHTS, CDR2 YDEGEE. The CDR3 region has the DNA TGTGCCAGCAGCTGGAGGCAGGAGTTCTATGGCTACACCTTC. Residues: CASSWRQEFYGYTF. Supplemented by reference TRBV5-8 and TRBJ1-2, the full variable domain reads EAGVTQSPTHLIKTRGQQATLRCSPISGHTSVYWYQQALGLGLQFLLWYDEGEERNRGNFPPRFSGRQFPNYSSELNVNALELEDSALYLCASSWRQEFYGYTFGSGTRLTVV.

The V and J genes are TRBV7-8 and TRBJ1-3, with 10 bases aligning to TRBD1. CDR1 SGHVS and CDR2 FQNEAQ come from the germline V gene. This CDR3 region has 18 residues. Trimming at V came to 2 bases and at J to 2 bases, leaving 9 bases not matched to a gene. The CDR3 region is CASSLFRDRGNAGNTIYF. The CDR3 coding sequence is TGTGCCAGCAGCTTATTCAGGGACAGGGGCAACGCTGGAAACACCATATATTTT.

The rearrangement links TRBV10-3 to TRBJ1-5; 7 positions match TRBD1. The CDR3 runs 13 residues. V was pared by 4 bases and J by 7 bases, with 4 bases of the junction left unmatched. CDR1 and CDR2 (germline): ENHRY, SYGVKD. The CDR3 DNA follows: TGTGCCATCAGTGGACAGGGAGAGCAGCCCCAGCATTTT. The encoded protein is CAISGQGEQPQHF.

The genes are TRBV7-3 and TRBJ2-1, with D possibly TRBD2 on 5 matching bases. The V end was cut by 5 bases, the J end by 0 bases, with 11 bases between. The CDR3 has 15 residues. Germline V lookup: CDR1 SGHTA, CDR2 FQGTGA. The DNA for the CDR3 is TGTGCCAGCAGCATCAGCGGAAGCTCCTACAATGAGCAGTTCTTC. It yields the protein CASSISGSSYNEQFF.

This chain uses TRBV28 with TRBJ2-1, with 10 bases that match TRBD1. This CDR3 comprises 14 residues. CDR1 is MDHEN, CDR2 SYDVKM, per germline. The V segment lost 7 bases and the J segment 6 bases; nucleotides outside the gene matches: 6. As DNA, the CDR3 is TGTGCCAGCAAGGGGACAGGGGAGACCAATGAGCAGTTCTTC. Protein: CASKGTGETNEQFF.

The chain joins TRBV5-6 to TRBJ2-2; 12 nucleotides line up with TRBD2. J gave up 7 bases and V 3 bases, and 7 bases lay outside the gene matches. The V gene's germline CDR1 is SGHDT and CDR2 YYEEEE. The CDR3 length is 16 residues. In DNA, the CDR3 is TGTGCCAGCAGCTCTCCTAGCGGGAGGGCCCACGGGGAGCTGTTTTTT. Translated: CASSSPSGRAHGELFF.

This clone was recorded only once. This chain links TRBV2 with TRBJ1-6, with D possibly TRBD1 on 5 matching bases. V was cut by 2 bases and J by 5 bases, with 13 bases left in between. This CDR3 is built from 16 residues. Germline CDR1 is SNHLY and CDR2 is FYNNEI. CDR3 in amino acids: CASSESGVTNNSPLHF. The CDR3 nucleotides are TGTGCCAGCAGTGAATCGGGGGTAACGAATAATTCACCCCTCCACTTT.